The rows below give T cell receptor beta chains drawn from one sample of a study of shared T cell receptors in the human thymus. The protocol was immunoSEQ multiplex PCR, while the TCRdb copy is restricted to in-frame clones and leaves out a portion. The sample has about 380,000 clones; 85% to 95% are singletons. Material for sequencing was thymocytes. These receptors were obtained from a human donor. Each CDR3 is given with its conserved first and last residue.

TRBJ1-1	15	TRBV30	CAWSVMGQMNTEAFF
TRBJ1-2	20	TRBV28	CASSLEVVGGRQLTGYGYTF
TRBJ2-7	14	TRBV28	CASSYLQGSYEQYF
TRBJ2-7	13	TRBV19	CASSISLDYEQYF
TRBJ1-1	14	TRBV19	CASKLQGRNTEAFF
TRBJ1-5	16	TRBV4-2	CASSQGAGTGNQPQHF
TRBJ1-4	16	TRBV11-2	CASTPRGGGGSEKLFF
TRBJ2-2	17	TRBV9	CASTPVPSGGLTGELFF
TRBJ1-5	14	TRBV6-4	CASSYSGRNQPQHF
TRBJ2-3	16	TRBV28	CASSFSNRVIPDTQYF
TRBJ1-1	18	TRBV6-1	CASSECSDRGDSGTEAFF
TRBJ2-1	16	TRBV4-3	CASSQGSGSSYNEQFF
TRBJ2-3	15	TRBV5-1	CASSCPGTGLNTQYF
TRBJ2-1	20	TRBV27	CASSIPRVAGGPLAYNEQFF
TRBJ2-5	15	TRBV5-4	CASSRQGAMQETQYF
TRBJ2-3	13	TRBV27	CASSLYSLDTQYF
TRBJ2-1	16	TRBV14	CASSQGEGGPYVEQFF
TRBJ2-7	14	TRBV28	CASSFWDSPYEQYF
TRBJ2-6	16	TRBV28	CASSLWGASGANVLTF
TRBJ1-2	12	TRBV2	CASILRGGGYTF
TRBJ1-3	15	TRBV9	CASSTPSDSGNTIYF
TRBJ1-1	14	TRBV6-1	CASCRQGAHTEAFF
TRBJ2-1	16	TRBV14	CASSQRKQGAHNEQFF
TRBJ2-7	13	TRBV9	CASSVGTPGEQYF
TRBJ2-3	15	TRBV10-1	CASSGYSASTDTQYF
TRBJ1-5	16	TRBV27	CASSSRGTGSNQPQHF
TRBJ2-7	16	TRBV5-1	CASSLKGDPTSYEQYF
TRBJ2-7	14	TRBV19	CASSILLQPYEQYF
TRBJ2-7	15	TRBV27	CASRALADAAYEQYF
TRBJ2-6	14	TRBV7-3	CASSLNSGANVLTF
TRBJ2-3	14	TRBV19	CASSRLAVTDTQYF
TRBJ2-5	14	TRBV27	CASSPAGYQETQYF
TRBJ1-5	16	TRBV2	CASTEQGALSNQPQHF
TRBJ2-7	19	TRBV7-9	CASSFRLDCQGKGSYEQYF
TRBJ2-3	17	TRBV4-2	CASSQGRSETSTDTQYF
TRBJ2-7	16	TRBV27	CASTDGASGSAHEQYF
TRBJ2-7	12	TRBV29-1	CSVEAVTDEQYF
TRBJ2-1	16	TRBV14	CASSPPDRGTYNEQFF
TRBJ2-7	17	TRBV19	CASSIRQPGGATYEQYF